The 31 T cell receptor beta chains listed next were all sequenced from one sample in a study of PD-1 blockade in classical Hodgkin lymphoma. Specified time point: newly diagnosed, previously untreated cHL patient sample. Sequencing used immunoSEQ multiplex PCR; TCRdb keeps in-frame clones, though not all of them. This sample carries about 25,000 clones, 94% of them seen once, and the ten largest clones take approximately 3.6%. Sequenced sample: peripheral blood mononuclear cells (PBMCs). Source of these receptors: a human donor with classical Hodgkin lymphoma.

The genes are TRBV6-1 and TRBJ2-7, with 7 bases fitting TRBD1. Germline V gives CDR1 MNHNS, CDR2 SASEGT. V shed 1 base, J shed 4 bases, and the junction held 7 bases outside the gene matches. The length of the CDR3 is 15 residues. The CDR3 sequence: CASSEGQGGHYEQYF. CDR3 nucleotides: TGTGCCAGCAGTGAAGGACAGGGTGGTCATTACGAGCAGTACTTC.

This chain uses TRBV5-1 with TRBJ2-3; D gene uncertain. The CDR3 is 13 amino acids. Between the trimmed V and J ends, which lost 0 bases and 4 bases, there was a span of 6 bases. Germline CDR1 reads SGHRS; CDR2 reads YFSETQ. The CDR3 loop reads CASSLAGADTQYF. CDR3 nucleotide sequence: TGCGCCAGCAGCTTGGCTGGGGCAGATACGCAGTATTTT.

This chain links TRBV2 with TRBJ1-2; D is possibly TRBD1 (6 bases). Trimming cost V 3 bases and J 7 bases, with 12 bases left between them. Germline V lookup: CDR1 SNHLY, CDR2 FYNNEI. The CDR3 spans 13 residues. The CDR3 region is CASSEEGVGGYTF. The CDR3 nucleotides are TGTGCCAGCAGTGAGGAGGGGGTTGGTGGCTACACCTTC.

This clone was seen only once. The chain carries TRBV7-2 and TRBJ2-5; the D gene is possibly TRBD2 (6 bases). Trimming took off 1 base at V and 2 bases at J, with 14 bases between the two ends. CDR3 length equals 16 residues. Germline V gene data show CDR1 as SGHTA and CDR2 as FQGNSA. CDR3 loop: CASSLDAGLHQETQYF. In DNA form, the CDR3 reads TGTGCCAGCAGCTTAGACGCGGGACTCCATCAAGAGACCCAGTACTTC.

The chain combines TRBV2 with TRBJ2-7; 10 bases agree with TRBD2. Unmatched junction bases numbered 6, after V lost 6 bases and J lost 1 base. The CDR3 sequence is 15 residues long. Germline CDR1 SNHLY, CDR2 FYNNEI. Here the CDR3 reads CASRPSGGPSYEQYF. CDR3 in DNA: TGTGCCAGCAGACCTAGCGGGGGCCCGTCCTACGAGCAGTACTTC.

J is TRBJ2-1 and V is TRBV19; TRBD2 matches at 9 bases. V dropped 3 bases and J dropped 1; count of bases not matched to a gene: 1. The CDR3 spans 15 residues. Germline V gene lookup returns CDR1 LNHDA and CDR2 SQIVND (reference sequence). This CDR3 reads CASSMSGRSYNEQFF. DNA of the CDR3: TGTGCCAGTAGTATGAGCGGGAGGTCCTACAATGAGCAGTTCTTC.

The genes are TRBV28 and TRBJ2-2; TRBD1 or TRBD2 may be the D gene (5 bases each). This CDR3 region has 15 residues. The ends were cut back, 4 bases at V and 5 bases at J, with 14 bases in the middle. Germline V lookup: CDR1 MDHEN, CDR2 SYDVKM. The CDR3 spells CASSWDRRKTGELFF. CDR3 coding DNA: TGTGCCAGCAGTTGGGACCGACGCAAGACCGGGGAGCTGTTTTTT.

The chain couples TRBV9 to TRBJ2-1; 10 bases are a match to TRBD2. The CDR3 is made up of 17 amino acids. V trimming: 2 bases; J trimming: 6 bases; junction bases outside the gene matches: 11. In germline, CDR1 is SGDLS, CDR2 YYNGEE. The CDR3 reads CASSVDELAGVVNEQFF. For the CDR3, the DNA is TGTGCCAGCAGCGTGGATGAGCTAGCGGGAGTTGTCAATGAGCAGTTCTTC.

The chain employs TRBV19 and TRBJ2-3, with D unresolved. CDR1 and CDR2 (germline): LNHDA, SQIVND (reference sequence). The CDR3 totals 15 residues. V was pared by 5 bases and J by 4 bases, with 16 bases between. CDR3 sequence: CASSASPRGADTQYF. The CDR3 DNA reads as TGTGCCAGTAGTGCTTCGCCTAGAGGTGCAGATACGCAGTATTTT. The whole variable domain, remainder taken from reference TRBV19 and TRBJ2-3, is DGGITQSPKYLFRKEGQNVTLSCEQNLNHDAMYWYRQDPGQGLRLIYYSQIVNDFQKGDIAEGYSVSREKKESFPLTVTSAQKNPTAFYLCASSASPRGADTQYFGPGTRLTVL.

This clone has only one observation. The chain links TRBV2 to TRBJ2-1; either TRBD1 or TRBD2 may fit D (5 bases each). The ends were cut back, 6 bases at V and 9 bases at J, with 15 bases in the middle. The CDR3 spans 13 residues. The germline V gene encodes CDR1 SNHLY and CDR2 FYNNEI. The CDR3 region is CASRRTGQSEQFF. CDR3 in DNA: TGTGCCAGCAGGCGGACGGGGCAGAGTGAGCAGTTCTTC. The entire variable domain, with the rest obtained from reference TRBV2 and TRBJ2-1, is as follows: EPEVTQTPSHQVTQMGQEVILRCVPISNHLYFYWYRQILGQKVEFLVSFYNNEISEKSEIFDDQFSVERPDGSNFTLKIRSTKLEDSAMYFCASRRTGQSEQFFGPGTRLTVL.

The chain has TRBV19 and TRBJ1-1; perhaps TRBD1 as D (5 bases). The V end was cut by 5 bases, the J end by 6 bases, with 13 bases between. This CDR3 spans 13 amino acids. Germline loops: CDR1 LNHDA, CDR2 SQIVND (reference sequence). In DNA, the CDR3 is TGTGCCAGTAGTCCTCCCACAGGATCTGAAGCTTTCTTT. Translated, it gives CASSPPTGSEAFF.

J is TRBJ2-3 and V is TRBV7-2; D gene ambiguous. V lost 2 bases, J lost 3 bases, and 6 bases lay in between. Per germline, CDR1 SGHTA and CDR2 FQGNSA. CDR3 length equals 13 residues. The CDR3 reads CASSLRRTDTQYF. The CDR3 DNA follows: TGTGCCAGCAGCTTAAGGCGGACAGATACGCAGTATTTT.

This chain joins TRBV30 and TRBJ2-1; D gene uncertain. Germline V CDR1 and CDR2: GTSNPN, SVGIG (reference sequence). The CDR3 runs to 14 residues. V was cut by 1 base and J by 3 bases, with 10 bases left in between. CDR3 coding DNA: TGTGCCTGGAGTGGCCAGAGGTACTACAATGAGCAGTTCTTC. It specifies CAWSGQRYYNEQFF.

The gene calls are TRBV30 and TRBJ2-7; 7 positions match TRBD2. V lost 0 bases to trimming and J lost 0 bases; unmatched junction nucleotides: 2. Per the germline V gene, CDR1 is GTSNPN and CDR2 is SVGIG (reference sequence). The CDR3 spans 14 residues. CDR3 nucleotide sequence: TGTGCCTGGAGTGTCGGCGGGGGCTCCTACGAGCAGTACTTC. Translation: CAWSVGGGSYEQYF.

This chain connects TRBV15 to TRBJ2-5, with D possibly being TRBD1 (5 bases). The CDR3 contains 15 residues. V lost 0 bases to trimming and J lost 5 bases, with 13 bases between them. Germline V gives CDR1 LNHNV, CDR2 YYDKDF (reference sequence). The CDR3 loop reads CATSREDTTGETQYF. DNA for the CDR3: TGTGCCACCAGCAGAGAGGACACCACCGGGGAGACCCAGTACTTC. Combining the CDR3 with reference TRBV15 and TRBJ2-5 gives the whole variable domain DAMVIQNPRYQVTQFGKPVTLSCSQTLNHNVMYWYQQKSSQAPKLLFHYYDKDFNNEADTPDNFQSRRPNTSFCFLDIRSPGLGDTAMYLCATSREDTTGETQYFGPGTRLLVL.

The chain carries TRBV9 and TRBJ2-3; no definite D call. This CDR3 spans 14 amino acids. Germline V gene data show CDR1 as SGDLS and CDR2 as YYNGEE. Trimming took 4 bases from V and 0 from J, leaving 9 bases between them. CDR3 residues: CASSWLASTDTQYF. In nucleotides, the CDR3 is TGTGCCAGCAGCTGGCTCGCTAGCACAGATACGCAGTATTTT.

The CDR3 spells CASSRGTEAFF. The CDR3 nucleotides read TGTGCCAGCAGCCGGGGCACTGAAGCTTTCTTT. The V gene is TRBV2, the J gene TRBJ1-1, with no clear D. Deletions cut 6 bases from V and 4 bases from J, with 6 bases between. The germline V gene has CDR1 SNHLY and CDR2 FYNNEI. This CDR3 contains 11 residues.

The chain recombines TRBV7-2 with TRBJ2-1, with 9 bases identical to TRBD1. The CDR3 has 14 amino acids. The germline gives CDR1 SGHTA, CDR2 FQGNSA. V gave up 5 bases and J gave up 5 bases; unmatched junction bases: 4. CDR3 protein: CASSRDRANNEQFF. The CDR3 DNA reads as TGTGCCAGCAGCCGGGACAGGGCGAACAATGAGCAGTTCTTC.

J is TRBJ1-1 and V is TRBV2; D gene uncertain. In germline, CDR1 is SNHLY, CDR2 FYNNEI. The CDR3 is made up of 13 amino acids. The V end was cut by 8 bases, the J end by 1 base, with 11 bases between. The CDR3 region has the DNA TGTGCCAGCCGAAGGGTGGAGAACACTGAAGCTTTCTTT. It codes for CASRRVENTEAFF. Based on the CDR3 plus reference TRBV2 and TRBJ1-1, the full variable domain is EPEVTQTPSHQVTQMGQEVILRCVPISNHLYFYWYRQILGQKVEFLVSFYNNEISEKSEIFDDQFSVERPDGSNFTLKIRSTKLEDSAMYFCASRRVENTEAFFGQGTRLTVV.

The chain uses TRBV19 and TRBJ1-5, with D perhaps TRBD1 (5 bases). Germline V CDR1 and CDR2: LNHDA, SQIVND (reference sequence). With 9 bases removed from V and 3 bases from J, the gap between germline ends came to 18 bases. The CDR3 has 15 residues. The DNA of the CDR3 is TGTGCCAGCTGGTCGGGTCAGGGCAACAATCAGCCCCAGCATTTT. Translating it yields CASWSGQGNNQPQHF.

The V call is TRBV7-6, the J call TRBJ2-7, with 8 nucleotides matching TRBD1. The V gene end was trimmed by 4 bases and the J gene end by 3 bases; junction bases not matched to a gene: 2. CDR1 is SGHVS, CDR2 FNYEAQ, per germline. The CDR3 consists of 13 residues. The CDR3 nucleotides read TGTGCCAGCAGCTGGGACAGGAACTACGAGCAGTACTTC. This gives the protein CASSWDRNYEQYF. The whole variable domain, filled in from reference TRBV7-6 and TRBJ2-7, reads GAGVSQSPRYKVTKRGQDVALRCDPISGHVSLYWYRQALGQGPEFLTYFNYEAQQDKSGLPNDRFSAERPEGSISTLTIQRTEQRDSAMYRCASSWDRNYEQYFGPGTRLTVT.

This clone was seen once. For the CDR3, the DNA is TGTGCCAGCAGCTCTGCAACAGGGTTGGCGAACACTGAAGCTTTCTTT. Protein product: CASSSATGLANTEAFF. The chain links TRBV11-3 to TRBJ1-1, with D possibly matching TRBD1 (6 bases). The CDR3 runs to 16 residues. Germline CDR1 reads SGHNT; CDR2 reads YENEEA. Trimming shortened V by 4 bases and J by 1 base, and 16 bases separated the two germline ends.

The chain is built from TRBV27 and TRBJ2-5; D gene unclear. The CDR3 spans 11 residues. Germline V gene data show CDR1 as MNHEY and CDR2 as SMNVEV (reference sequence). The V gene lost 4 bases and the J gene lost 1 base, with 1 base spanning the gap. CDR3 DNA: TGTGCCAGCAGTTCCCAAGAGACCCAGTACTTC. Translation gives CASSSQETQYF.

The chain is built from TRBV19 and TRBJ2-1, with D perhaps TRBD2 (5 bases). Trimming cost V 6 bases and J 13 bases, with 13 bases left between them. The CDR3 totals 11 residues. Per the germline V gene, CDR1 is LNHDA and CDR2 is SQIVND (reference sequence). CDR3 loop: CASSSTTLQFF. CDR3 nucleotides: TGTGCCAGTAGCTCGACTACTCTTCAGTTCTTC.

The V and J genes are TRBV9 and TRBJ2-1; the match to TRBD2 covers 8 bases. Germline V gene sequence: CDR1 SGDLS, CDR2 YYNGEE. CDR3 size: 15 residues. V lost 3 bases, J lost 4 bases, and 6 bases stayed unmatched. The CDR3 bases are TGTGCCAGCAGCGGCGGGACTAGAGGTTACAATGAGCAGTTCTTC. Encoded protein: CASSGGTRGYNEQFF. The full variable domain, completed using reference TRBV9 and TRBJ2-1, is DSGVTQTPKHLITATGQRVTLRCSPRSGDLSVYWYQQSLDQGLQFLIQYYNGEERAKGNILERFSAQQFPDLHSELNLSSLELGDSALYFCASSGGTRGYNEQFFGPGTRLTVL.

The genes are TRBV28 and TRBJ2-2; unclear D gene. The CDR3 is 14 residues long. CDR1 is MDHEN and CDR2 is SYDVKM in the germline V gene. V was trimmed by 10 bases and J by 0 bases, leaving 12 bases between them. Written as DNA, the CDR3 is TGTGCCACTAGGGCAGGCACGAACACCGGGGAGCTGTTTTTT. It translates to CATRAGTNTGELFF. The full variable domain, in which reference TRBV28 and TRBJ2-2 provide the parts outside the CDR3, is DVKVTQSSRYLVKRTGEKVFLECVQDMDHENMFWYRQDPGLGLRLIYFSYDVKMKEKGDIPEGYSVSREKKERFSLILESASTNQTSMYLCATRAGTNTGELFFGEGSRLTVL.

V and J are TRBV19 and TRBJ2-7, with TRBD1 identical over 7 bases. The CDR3 runs to 16 residues. Germline CDR1 is LNHDA and CDR2 is SQIVND (reference sequence). The V segment lost 5 bases and the J segment 0 bases; nucleotides outside the gene matches: 10. For the CDR3, the DNA is TGTGCCAGTAGTGTCTCCTGGGACAGTCGCTCCTACGAGCAGTACTTC. Amino acids: CASSVSWDSRSYEQYF.

J is TRBJ2-1 and V is TRBV11-2, with 8 bases matching TRBD2. CDR3 length: 16 amino acids. After removal of 0 bases from V and 7 bases from J, the junction contained 8 bases not matched to a gene. Looked up from germline, CDR1 is SGHAT and CDR2 is FQNNGV. CDR3 region: CASSLDVGLAPNEQFF. CDR3 nucleotide sequence: TGTGCCAGCAGCTTAGACGTCGGACTAGCCCCAAATGAGCAGTTCTTC.

In DNA form, the CDR3 reads TGTGCCAGCAGTCACCGAACTGGGACAGGGATCCACCCTGGGTACAATGAGCAGTTCTTC. This gives the protein CASSHRTGTGIHPGYNEQFF. The chain joins TRBV27 to TRBJ2-1, with 9 bases fitting TRBD1. The length of the CDR3 is 20 residues. CDR1 is MNHEY, CDR2 SMNVEV, per germline (reference sequence). Losses at the gene ends were 5 bases for V and 4 bases for J; bases not matched to a gene: 21.

CDR3 nucleotides: TGTGCCAGCAGTTATCAGGGTCATAGTGGCTACACCTTC. This sequence encodes CASSYQGHSGYTF. The V gene is TRBV6-5, the J gene TRBJ1-2; TRBD1 might be the D (5 bases). Germline loops: CDR1 MNHEY, CDR2 SVGAGI. With 3 bases removed from V and 7 bases from J, the gap between germline ends came to 12 bases. CDR3 length: 13 amino acids.

The genes are TRBV6-5 and TRBJ2-2, with 7 bases fitting TRBD2. This CDR3 has 15 amino acids. Germline assignment: CDR1 MNHEY and CDR2 SVGAGI. V dropped 7 bases and J dropped 5; count of bases not matched to a gene: 10. Here the CDR3 reads CASNLGGVKTGELFF. CDR3 nucleotides: TGTGCCAGCAACCTGGGAGGGGTGAAAACCGGGGAGCTGTTTTTT.